This T cell receptor (beta chain) was sequenced for a study of cytomegalovirus exposure and HLA in healthy donors (TCRdb year 2017). For the wider study: An earlier analysis of a few hundred of the donors reported around 280 Gb of sequence data and 95 million to 130 million unique TCR beta sequences obtained from about 170 million T cells. An early release covering some 640 HLA-typed donors comprised about 300 gigabases of sequencing data and tens of millions of unique TCR sequences. The genetic ancestry cluster associated with self-reported Caucasian donors included approximately 85% of the approximately 410 genotyped donors. The aim of the study was to test whether cataloging public T cell receptors could identify signatures of past pathogen exposure. Using immunosequencing, the study profiled T cell repertoires from approximately 700 subjects and related those repertoires to cytomegalovirus serostatus. Along with the roughly 670-subject first cohort, a separate validation cohort of over a hundred different subjects was used. The study combined high-throughput TCR immunosequencing, statistical association of individual TCRs with disease status, and machine learning to predict cytomegalovirus infection status. To study patterns of TCR occurrence, a later analysis re-analyzed previously published TCR beta repertoires from around 670 donors and added high-resolution HLA genotyping. The later analysis used no new phenotypic data to find candidate immune exposures, relying instead on TCR beta sequences and their occurrence across donors. An earlier analysis of 587 of the donors used high-throughput TCR beta sequencing to judge whether each TCR beta V gene segment behaved as functional or pseudogenic. Donor age, sex, ethnicity and CMV serostatus were compiled alongside the repertoire data. A later genetic analysis used genome-wide SNP genotypes for about 65% of the roughly 700 donors, treating that subset as a discovery cohort. Every discovery cohort repertoire had been produced on one sequencing platform. Class I and class II HLA loci were covered by the typing at four-digit resolution. Typing coverage differed by locus: A, B, C, DRB1 and DQB1 were typed in about 620-640 donors, DQA1 in about 550, DPA1 in 606, and DPB1 in 400 to 480. Because of strong linkage in the cohort, roughly five DR-DQ haplotypes were treated as single units for association and clustering. Among about 370 genotyped donors of the cohort, an average of approximately 200,000 unique TCR beta nucleotide sequences was sequenced per donor, of which 15% to 20% were non-productive.

Libraries came from the immunoSEQ multiplex PCR assay. For the multiplex PCR, a mixture combining 60 forward primers for TCR Vbeta segments and 13 reverse primers for TCR Jbeta segments was used. Amplification of the CDR3 region of rearranged TCR beta genes was performed with a multiplex PCR assay on genomic DNA. Amplified TCR beta libraries were sequenced as 87-base-pair reads on the Illumina HiSeq System. Per the original workflow: In a later analysis, about 80 million unique TCR beta chains were counted across the roughly 700 repertoires, and approximately 9.9 million of these chains were shared by at least two donors. Raw reads were error-corrected and collapsed into unique sequences with a nearest-neighbor algorithm that merged closely related sequences to remove PCR and sequencing errors. V, D and J gene segments were assigned by aligning CDR3 sequences to IMGT reference sequences. For a sequence to be retained, at least a six-nucleotide match to both a V gene segment and a J gene segment was required. A rearrangement counted as productive if the CDR3 had no stop codons and remained in frame with V and J, and every other rearrangement counted as non-productive. Following IMGT convention, CDR3 was defined as the stretch from the second conserved V-encoded cysteine up to the conserved J-encoded phenylalanine. The earlier analysis of a few hundred of the donors excluded sequences that lacked an unambiguous match to a single V gene segment. An earlier analysis of several hundred of the donors called V segments functional above 56.7% productive rearrangements and segregating when the between-donor standard deviation exceeded 5%. To diagnose cytomegalovirus status from the catalog of TCR beta chain sequences, a statistical classification framework was built. In a later analysis, TCR nucleotide sequences were compared against IMGT/GENE-DB human TR gene sequences so that V and J genes could be assigned. The TCRdist pipeline was used in a later analysis to assign CDR3 sequences and most-parsimonious VDJ recombination scenarios. In a later analysis, every TCR beta chain was defined by the combination of its CDR3 amino acid sequence and its V-gene family, and reads without a unique V-gene family were dropped. To address suspected cross-contamination and a sequencing artifact, a later analysis removed roughly 640 highly shared, low-generation-probability nucleotide sequences. For each public chain, a later analysis derived a clonal expansion index from normalized ranks of inferred template counts within each repertoire. In a later analysis, generation probabilities were computed with a VDJ recombination model fitted to out-of-frame rearrangements, and the resulting probabilities were checked against IGoR. In a later analysis, TCR-TCR, TCR-HLA and TCR-CMV co-occurrence was scored with hypergeometric tests, and a repertoire-size bias correction was applied to TCR pairs. False discovery rates were estimated in a later analysis by permuting HLA or CMV assignments 20 times. A later analysis grouped co-occurring TCRs with DBSCAN, adding TCRdist sequence similarity when clustering within HLA-allele-positive subsets. For co-occurrence clustering, repertoires with fewer than 30,000 or more than 120,000 public chains were excluded, along with four to six repertoires with anomalous nucleotide sharing. In TCRdb, the immuneACCESS table is reduced to in-frame sequences with V and J assigned. These tables do not hold every clone; where another copy was compared, an unresolved V gene accounts for under half, and the others remain unexplained. V and J calls and clone size are given by that table; D and trimming were obtained from the DNA. The sample table records about 77,000 clones. Roughly an eighth of the sample lies in the top ten.

The full study reports these points: Some IMGT-functional V segments, including TRBV6-2 and TRBV6-3, could not be distinguished by the 87-base-pair reads and were therefore excluded. The authors suggested that the approach could potentially be extended to other disease states and immunological phenotypes. According to a later analysis, most CMV-associated TCR beta chains appeared to be HLA-restricted, and the HLA associations seemed to be driven largely by CMV exposure. In vitro tests confirmed that a few of the cytomegalovirus-associated TCR beta chains recognize cytomegalovirus antigens. The earlier analysis of 450 to 700 of the donors excluded some 16 rarely observed V segments, including chromosome 9 orphons, because counts were too low. Only TCR beta chains were sequenced in this cohort, and the absence of alpha or paired-chain data limited detectable features. Correlated functional status among segregating V segments might be attributable to linkage disequilibrium, but an unknown experimental factor could not be ruled out. In an earlier analysis of 587 of the donors, most TCR beta V segments appeared in productive rearrangements about 90% or about 30% of the time, broadly matching IMGT annotations. CMV serostatus was the only immune exposure information available for the cohort. According to a later genetic analysis, donors in an Asian-associated ancestry cluster had fewer N-insertions in productive TCRs than the approximately 690-donor mean. HLA typing was unavailable for some donors at each locus, so association tests used only the typed subset. Across donors, most TCR sequences were observed very rarely, whereas some public TCRs were present in many individuals. When HLA alleles, especially DR and DQ, strongly co-occurred, attributing TCR associations to individual alleles was difficult. A group of highly shared sequence variants was considered likely to be a technical artifact of the sequencing pipeline. At a false discovery rate of 0.05, a later analysis linked around 15,000 TCR beta sequences to specific HLA alleles. The study gave a list of about 160 TCR beta chains associated with cytomegalovirus. In both the original and validation cohorts, the classifier was reported to diagnose cytomegalovirus status with high specificity and sensitivity. A further reported finding was that TCR beta sequences accurately predicted the HLA-A and HLA-B alleles for most subjects in the first cohort. According to a later analysis, parvovirus B19, influenza, CMV and Epstein-Barr virus appeared linked to several top co-occurrence clusters. Roughly uniform sequencing depth across donors was assumed in presence/absence analyses, although this assumption may not hold. In a later genetic analysis, a missense DCLRE1C variant was associated with V-gene and J-gene trimming of TCR beta chains, and the association was replicated in an independent cohort. In a later analysis, HLA-associated TCR beta chains were found to be more clonally expanded and to have lower generation probabilities than equally common non-associated chains. According to a later analysis, TCR association rates differed among HLA loci, with DRB1 alleles showing the most associated TCRs and HLA-C alleles showing the fewest.

From the cysteine up to the phenylalanine, the CDR3 has a length of 16 residues. Of all the DNA, just the CDR3 is kept, 48 bases in frame from base 1. For this chain, trimming is 5 bases at the V end and 4 bases at the J end, and the number of junction bases without a gene match is 10. The germline V gene specifies MDHEN as CDR1 and SYDVKM as CDR2. The cohort consisted of approximately 670 healthy bone marrow donors. All cohort members were sampled while nominally healthy, although unrecorded immune exposures were likely present. The donor was CMV seropositive and belonged to the group of 250 to 300 seropositive cohort members. Each donor provided a peripheral blood sample, and peripheral blood mononuclear cells were used for TCR beta sequencing. The Qiagen DNeasy Blood Extraction Kit was used to extract genomic DNA from the blood cell samples. About this clone: Its antigen is unknown.

Sequenced input: PBMCs. The receptor's source is a man between 50 and 59 years old in good health and CMV-seropositive. The rearranged chain carries TRBV28 and TRBJ1-3; TRBD1 matches 8 bases in the middle. The CDR3 region reads CASSETRQGRGNTIYF. The DNA sequence follows: TGTGCCAGCAGTGAAACTCGACAGGGGCGAGGAAACACCATATATTTT. Where the CDR3 stops, the reference TRBV28 and TRBJ1-3 genes take over; the full variable domain is DVKVTQSSRYLVKRTGEKVFLECVQDMDHENMFWYRQDPGLGLRLIYFSYDVKMKEKGDIPEGYSVSREKKERFSLILESASTNQTSMYLCASSETRQGRGNTIYFGEGSWLTVV.